This TCR beta chain emerged from a study of blood T cell repertoires in COVID-19. Overall study context: COVID-19 samples from acute and convalescent phases originated in the United States, Italy and Spain. The analysed material was cDNA or gDNA that came from T cells, B-cell-depleted T cells, or PBMCs.

Per the germline V gene, CDR1 is MGHRA and CDR2 is YSYEKL. Deletions cut 0 bases from V and 17 bases from J, with 8 bases between. The CDR3 is 11 amino acids. The protocol was immunoSEQ multiplex PCR, while the TCRdb copy is restricted to in-frame clones and leaves out a portion. The sample records about 230,000 clones, 70% to 90% being singletons. The J gene is TRBJ1-6, the V gene TRBV4-1, with D unclear. The source is a middle-aged man with acute or convalescent COVID-19. The sequenced sample consisted of peripheral blood. CDR3 region: CASSQDMEVHF. In nucleotides, the CDR3 is TGCGCCAGCAGCCAAGATATGGAGGTCCACTTT.